The 32 T cell receptor beta chains presented below share a single source sample, sequenced in a study of vaccination effects on CD4 cells after COVID-19. Isolating CD4+ T cells followed around nine days of culture. The vaccine given was either BNT162b2 or mRNA-1273, in two doses. Their antigen targets remain unknown. Using immunoSEQ multiplex PCR, the repertoire was profiled, and TCRdb retains in-frame clones only, with some absent. The data show 45,000 to 55,000 clones, about 70% seen once. The sample here was CD4+ T cells from PBMCs cultured without peptide, taken after COVID-19 vaccination. The receptor source for this set is a human donor who received a COVID-19 vaccine.

A few counts support this clone. This rearrangement joins TRBV7-9 to TRBJ2-1, with no clear D. The CDR3 has 13 residues. The V end was cut by 2 bases, the J end by 10 bases, with 12 bases between. Per germline, CDR1 SEHNR and CDR2 FQNEAQ (reference sequence). The CDR3, as DNA: TGTGCCAGCAGCTTACAGTCTTCGGGCGAGCAGTTCTTC. This codes for CASSLQSSGEQFF.

This clone has a handful of counts. The chain uses TRBV28 and TRBJ1-2; 8 bases map to TRBD1. CDR1 is MDHEN, CDR2 SYDVKM, per germline. The CDR3 has 14 residues. The trim removed 6 bases at V and 12 bases at J, leaving 15 bases unmatched. The CDR3 sequence: CASSTGGFFFRDTF. CDR3 nucleotides: TGTGCCAGCAGCACAGGGGGGTTCTTTTTTCGAGACACCTTC.

The CDR3 loop reads CASSAVGQGGEKLFF. The DNA of the CDR3 is TGTGCCAGCAGCGCGGTCGGACAGGGAGGGGAAAAACTGTTTTTT. The chain uses TRBV5-4 and TRBJ1-4; 8 bases fit TRBD1. V shed 4 bases and J 8 bases; nucleotides not matched to a gene: 10. The V gene's germline CDR1 is SGHNT and CDR2 YYREEE (reference sequence). This CDR3 comprises 15 residues.

This clone was found a few times. This chain links TRBV27 with TRBJ2-1; TRBD1 agrees at 10 bases. CDR3 length: 14 amino acids. The J segment lost 3 bases and the V segment lost 8 bases, leaving 4 bases of the junction unmatched. The germline V gene encodes CDR1 MNHEY and CDR2 SMNVEV (reference sequence). The chain's CDR3 is CASGRDRGYNEQFF. The DNA of the CDR3 is TGTGCCAGCGGCCGGGACAGGGGCTACAATGAGCAGTTCTTC.

This clone was seen only a few times. The chain recombines TRBV5-1 with TRBJ2-2; 11 nucleotides match TRBD2. Losses at the gene ends were 1 base for V and 4 bases for J; bases not matched to a gene: 6. The CDR3 runs to 17 residues. Germline CDR1 is SGHRS and CDR2 is YFSETQ. CDR3 sequence (DNA): TGCGCCAGCAGCTTGTTCACTAGCGGGAGTTTCACCGGGGAGCTGTTTTTT. Protein sequence: CASSLFTSGSFTGELFF.

This chain uses TRBV11-3 with TRBJ2-5; D is unresolved. The V and J ends lost 5 bases and 4 bases respectively, with 11 bases between them. Germline CDR1 is SGHNT and CDR2 is YENEEA. CDR3 length equals 13 residues. The CDR3 region is CASSPGSSETQYF. CDR3 bases: TGTGCCAGCAGCCCCGGCAGCTCAGAGACCCAGTACTTC.

The J gene is TRBJ2-5, the V gene TRBV21-1; the table's TRBD2 call for D was not verified on the DNA. TRBV21-1 is a pseudogene locus. The CDR3 sequence is 17 residues long. The CDR3: CASINQIASGKQETQYF. In DNA, the CDR3 is TGTGCCAGCATCAATCAAATTGCTAGCGGTAAACAAGAGACCCAGTACTTC.

The chain's CDR3 is CASSFQKGGHFF. The DNA for the CDR3 is TGTGCCAGCAGCTTTCAGAAGGGGGGGCACTTCTTC. The chain employs TRBV7-9 and TRBJ2-1; D perhaps matches TRBD2 (7 bases). Germline-derived CDR1 and CDR2 are SEHNR and FQNEAQ (reference sequence). The CDR3 extends over 12 amino acids. V lost 3 bases and J 16 bases, leaving 16 bases between the germline ends.

This chain joins TRBV6-1 and TRBJ1-1; D is undetermined. The CDR3 is made up of 14 amino acids. In germline, CDR1 is MNHNS, CDR2 SASEGT. V was cut by 1 base and J by 4 bases, with 10 bases left in between. CDR3 loop: CASSEVGMRTEAFF. The CDR3 region has the DNA TGTGCCAGCAGTGAAGTGGGAATGCGCACTGAAGCTTTCTTT.

This chain connects TRBV15 to TRBJ1-1, with D uncertain. The CDR3 consists of 11 residues. V lost 5 bases to trimming and J lost 1 base, with 2 bases between them. The germline gives CDR1 LNHNV, CDR2 YYDKDF (reference sequence). DNA for the CDR3: TGTGCCACCAGCTGGAACACTGAAGCTTTCTTT. It codes for CATSWNTEAFF.

This clone was picked up a small number of times. CDR3 nucleotides: TGTGCCAGCAGCTTAGAAGGCCCGGGACAGAAGTTCTTC. This encodes CASSLEGPGQKFF. The V call is TRBV11-2, the J call TRBJ2-1; 7 bases are a match to TRBD1. Looked up from germline, CDR1 is SGHAT and CDR2 is FQNNGV. J lost 14 bases, V lost 0 bases, and 7 bases had no gene match. The CDR3 contains 13 residues.

V and J are TRBV3-1 (or the pseudogene TRBV3-2) and TRBJ1-1, with a tentative D call TRBD1 (6 bases). Germline CDR1 is LGHDT and CDR2 is YNNKEL (reference sequence). V gave up 0 bases and J gave up 4 bases, with 12 bases separating them. The CDR3 is 15 residues long. The CDR3: CASSQDLGGSTEAFF. Written as DNA, the CDR3 is TGTGCCAGCAGCCAAGACCTAGGGGGGTCCACTGAAGCTTTCTTT.

V is TRBV18 and J is TRBJ2-1; possibly TRBD1 or TRBD2 for D (5 bases each). Germline loops: CDR1 KGHSH, CDR2 LQKENI. The length of the CDR3 is 15 residues. With 2 bases removed from V and 11 bases from J, the gap between germline ends came to 19 bases. CDR3 sequence reads: CASSPASGRDPKQFF. DNA for the CDR3: TGTGCCAGCTCACCAGCCAGTGGCAGGGACCCTAAGCAGTTCTTC.

The gene calls are TRBV18 and TRBJ1-2; D unresolved. V gave up 0 bases and J gave up 0 bases, with 11 bases separating them. The length of the CDR3 is 16 residues. Per the germline V gene, CDR1 is KGHSH and CDR2 is LQKENI. The CDR3 coding sequence is TGTGCCAGCTCACCACCGTCGGCGAGAGCTAACTATGGCTACACCTTC. Encoded protein: CASSPPSARANYGYTF. The full variable domain, completed using reference TRBV18 and TRBJ1-2, is NAGVMQNPRHLVRRRGQEARLRCSPMKGHSHVYWYRQLPEEGLKFMVYLQKENIIDESGMPKERFSAEFPKEGPSILRIQQVVRGDSAAYFCASSPPSARANYGYTFGSGTRLTVV.

This chain joins TRBV7-9 and TRBJ1-4, with D unresolved. Per germline, CDR1 SEHNR and CDR2 FQNEAQ (reference sequence). CDR3 size: 14 residues. V gave up 3 bases and J gave up 8 bases, with 13 bases separating them. CDR3 residues: CASSFEGRREKLFF. Here the CDR3 DNA reads TGTGCCAGCAGCTTCGAGGGAAGGAGGGAAAAACTGTTTTTT. The full variable domain, its missing parts supplied by reference TRBV7-9 and TRBJ1-4, is DTGVSQNPRHKITKRGQNVTFRCDPISEHNRLYWYRQTLGQGPEFLTYFQNEAQLEKSRLLSDRFSAERPKGSFSTLEIQRTEQGDSAMYLCASSFEGRREKLFFGSGTQLSVL.

This chain uses TRBV2 with TRBJ2-3, with 11 nucleotides matching TRBD1. Per germline, CDR1 SNHLY and CDR2 FYNNEI. The J segment lost 4 bases and the V segment lost 8 bases, leaving 2 bases of the junction unmatched. The CDR3 extends over 13 amino acids. DNA for the CDR3: TGTGCCAGCGAGGGACAGGGGGCAGATACGCAGTATTTT. It specifies CASEGQGADTQYF.

The CDR3 DNA reads TGTGCCAGCAGCCCCGGACAGAATTATTCACCCCTCCACTTT. It encodes CASSPGQNYSPLHF. The chain is built from TRBV7-9 and TRBJ1-6, with a weak D call TRBD1 (6 bases). V lost 5 bases and J 8 bases, leaving 13 bases between the germline ends. The CDR3 totals 14 residues. CDR1 SEHNR and CDR2 FQNEAQ come from the germline V gene (reference sequence).

The chain is built from TRBV5-1 and TRBJ2-4, with D perhaps TRBD2 (6 bases). The germline V gene has CDR1 SGHRS and CDR2 YFSETQ. Trimming pared 0 bases from V and 0 bases from J, leaving 13 bases between. The CDR3 covers 17 residues. DNA for the CDR3: TGCGCCAGCAGCTTGGAGGGACTGACTTTAGCCAAAAACATTCAGTACTTC. Translation: CASSLEGLTLAKNIQYF.

The V gene is TRBV11-1, the J gene TRBJ1-1; 8 bases fit TRBD1. The CDR3 spans 15 residues. Germline V gives CDR1 SGHAT, CDR2 FQDESV (reference sequence). J lost 5 bases, V lost 6 bases, and 11 bases had no gene match. CDR3 DNA: TGTGCCAGCAGTTTGGCCGGACAGGGAAGAACTGAAGCTTTCTTT. Amino acids: CASSLAGQGRTEAFF.

This clone was seen a few times. This sequence joins TRBV7-2 and TRBJ2-3; D assignment may be TRBD1 or TRBD2 (5 bases each). Looked up from germline, CDR1 is SGHTA and CDR2 is FQGNSA. The V end lost 5 bases, the J end lost 0 bases, and 12 bases lay between the germline ends. The CDR3 totals 15 residues. The CDR3 loop is CASSVSGSSTDTQYF. In DNA form, the CDR3 reads TGTGCCAGCAGCGTCTCAGGGAGTAGCACAGATACGCAGTATTTT. Using reference TRBV7-2 and TRBJ2-3 for the parts outside the CDR3, the full variable domain is GAGVSQSPSNKVTEKGKDVELRCDPISGHTALYWYRQSLGQGLEFLIYFQGNSAPDKSGLPSDRFSAERTGGSVSTLTIQRTQQEDSAVYLCASSVSGSSTDTQYFGPGTRLTVL.

In this sample, this clone turned up once. The CDR3 nucleotides are TGTGCCAGCACCCGTGCGTACGAGCAGTACTTC. Protein: CASTRAYEQYF. The rearrangement links TRBV2 to TRBJ2-7; no reliable D call. The CDR3 has 11 residues. Looked up from germline, CDR1 is SNHLY and CDR2 is FYNNEI. The V and J ends lost 7 bases and 4 bases respectively, with 8 bases between them.

The genes are TRBV25-1 and TRBJ2-7, with TRBD1 identical over 7 bases. Germline-derived CDR1 and CDR2 are MGHDK and SYGVNS. Trimming cost V 5 bases and J 5 bases; bases outside gene matches: 6. The CDR3 extends over 13 amino acids. The CDR3 spells CASSRQGGDEQYF. Here the CDR3 DNA reads TGTGCCAGCAGTCGACAGGGTGGCGACGAGCAGTACTTC.

This chain links TRBV5-1 with TRBJ1-1, with D possibly matching TRBD1 (6 bases). Trimming removed 1 base from V and 1 base from J, with 14 bases in between. CDR1 and CDR2 (germline): SGHRS, YFSETQ. The CDR3 has 16 residues. The DNA of the CDR3 is TGCGCCAGCAGCTTGTTGTCCTTACAGGGGAACACTGAAGCTTTCTTT. This translates into CASSLLSLQGNTEAFF. Together with reference TRBV5-1 and TRBJ1-1, the CDR3 gives the full variable domain: KAGVTQTPRYLIKTRGQQVTLSCSPISGHRSVSWYQQTPGQGLQFLFEYFSETQRNKGNFPGRFSGRQFSNSRSEMNVSTLELGDSALYLCASSLLSLQGNTEAFFGQGTRLTVV.

The V gene is TRBV27, the J gene TRBJ2-2; either TRBD1 or TRBD2 may supply D (5 bases each). This CDR3 has 16 amino acids. Germline V gene data show CDR1 as MNHEY and CDR2 as SMNVEV (reference sequence). V was cut by 5 bases and J by 0 bases, with 13 bases left in between. The CDR3 DNA reads as TGTGCCAGCAGTGCCGGGACGATCCCGAACACCGGGGAGCTGTTTTTT. Translating it yields CASSAGTIPNTGELFF.

The V and J genes are TRBV5-6 and TRBJ2-3; 9 bases map to TRBD1. CDR3 length: 19 residues. V was clipped by 4 bases and J by 2 bases; unmatched bases: 17. CDR1 is SGHDT and CDR2 is YYEEEE in the germline V gene. CDR3 loop: CASSPIPGQGPSFTDTQYF. CDR3 nucleotide sequence: TGTGCCAGCAGCCCAATCCCCGGACAGGGGCCCTCCTTCACAGATACGCAGTATTTT.

This clone came up a few times. The chain joins TRBV18 to TRBJ2-1; 12 nucleotides agree with TRBD2. The CDR3 is 15 residues long. V dropped 4 bases and J dropped 5; count of bases not matched to a gene: 3. Germline CDR1 is KGHSH and CDR2 is LQKENI. The CDR3 spells CASSRTSGVHNEQFF. The CDR3 DNA reads as TGTGCCAGCTCACGGACTAGCGGGGTACACAATGAGCAGTTCTTC.

The gene calls are TRBV29-1 and TRBJ2-5; 12 nucleotides line up with TRBD1. CDR3 length equals 17 residues. Germline trimming cut 4 bases from V and 4 bases from J; bases unmatched to any gene: 13. Germline CDR1 SQVTM, CDR2 ANQGSEA. The CDR3 here is CSVVGIGTGGSVETQYF. Here the CDR3 DNA reads TGCAGCGTTGTCGGTATCGGGACAGGGGGCTCGGTAGAGACCCAGTACTTC.

V usage is TRBV11-2 and J usage is TRBJ1-4; D is ambiguous. Germline CDR1 SGHAT, CDR2 FQNNGV. The V gene lost 5 bases and the J gene lost 8 bases, with 12 bases spanning the gap. The CDR3 is made up of 13 amino acids. Written as DNA, the CDR3 is TGTGCCAGCAGCCTCGGACGGGAAGAAAAACTGTTTTTT. It yields the protein CASSLGREEKLFF.

The V and J genes are TRBV6-1 and TRBJ2-5; 10 bases line up with TRBD2. This CDR3 contains 15 residues. V dropped 2 bases and J dropped 5; count of bases not matched to a gene: 5. Germline CDR1 and CDR2: MNHNS and SASEGT. CDR3 loop: CASSEHGTSVETQYF. The CDR3 coding sequence is TGTGCCAGCAGTGAACACGGGACTAGCGTGGAGACCCAGTACTTC.

This chain uses TRBV5-1 with TRBJ2-2; TRBD1 matches 10 bases. Trimming took 0 bases from V and 7 from J; bases not matched to a gene: 6. This CDR3 region has 16 residues. From germline, CDR1 is SGHRS and CDR2 YFSETQ. Written as DNA, the CDR3 is TGCGCCAGCAGCTTGGCCGGGACAGGGGTAATCGGGGAGCTGTTTTTT. Its translation: CASSLAGTGVIGELFF.

The rearrangement links TRBV11-3 to TRBJ2-2; 10 bases are a match to TRBD1. This CDR3 has 17 residues. The V gene's germline CDR1 is SGHNT and CDR2 YENEEA. J was trimmed by 6 bases and V by 1 base; bases with no gene match: 8. The CDR3 sequence is CASSLAGPDRGSGELFF. In DNA, the CDR3 is TGTGCCAGCAGCTTAGCCGGCCCGGACAGGGGGTCCGGGGAGCTGTTTTTT.

The rearrangement uses TRBV19 and TRBJ2-7; TRBD2 might be the D (6 bases). The CDR3 runs to 14 residues. Germline assignment: CDR1 LNHDA and CDR2 SQIVND (reference sequence). The V gene lost 5 bases and the J gene lost 6 bases, with 17 bases spanning the gap. The CDR3 protein is CASSVLASKGEQYF. The DNA for the CDR3 is TGTGCCAGTAGTGTACTAGCATCCAAAGGCGAGCAGTACTTC.